Shown below are 2 T cell receptor beta chains from a single sample sequenced in a study of identical twins listed by TCRdb under 2016. The library relied on 5' RACE. Sequencing used an Illumina HiSeq 2000. TCRdb redid the processing of the public reads, applying fastp at Q25 and MiXCR, and retained in-frame beta chains. Every CDR3 protein is listed once, alongside the most common genes and DNA of its rows. Present in this sample are 1,800,000 or so distinct CDR3 sequences, less than 35% of which were seen just once. More than 0.25% of the sample is in the top ten clones. What was sequenced was cord blood. Every receptor here comes from a newborn girl in good health.

This clonotype showed up just a few times. The chain has TRBV21-1 and TRBJ2-3; the DNA was not used to check the table's D call, TRBD1. TRBV21-1 is listed as a pseudogene. The CDR3 has 21 residues. CDR3 bases: TGTGCCAGCAGCAAAGTTCGGGGGGCGGCTAGCGGATTCCCTGGCACAGATACGCAGTATTTT. As protein: CASSKVRGAASGFPGTDTQYF.

The rearrangement links TRBV20-1 to TRBJ1-5, with TRBD1 matching 9 bases. Germline lookup yields CDR1 DFQATT and CDR2 SNEGSKA (reference sequence). This CDR3 comprises 13 residues. The junction had 7 bases not matched to a gene; V was cut back by 6 bases and J by 7 bases. The CDR3 coding sequence is TGCAGTGCAAAAACAGGGGGCGGACAGCCCCAGCATTTT. This gives the protein CSAKTGGGQPQHF.